Listed here are 29 T cell receptor beta chains from one sample, sequenced in a study of blood T cell repertoires in COVID-19. Method: immunoSEQ multiplex PCR; TCRdb's copy keeps in-frame clones and lacks some. The sample has tens of thousands of clones, roughly four fifths seen once. The sample was peripheral blood. The origin of the receptors is a man younger than 45 with COVID-19, enrolled during active disease.

V usage is TRBV19 and J usage is TRBJ2-3, with TRBD2 matching 7 bases. J gave up 0 bases and V 5 bases, and 5 bases lay outside the gene matches. Germline V gene sequence: CDR1 LNHDA, CDR2 SQIVND (reference sequence). The CDR3 loop spans 15 amino acids. CDR3 region: CASSGGVRSTDTQYF. The CDR3 bases are TGTGCCAGTAGTGGGGGGGTGAGGAGCACAGATACGCAGTATTTT.

This chain connects TRBV6-6 to TRBJ1-2; D is perhaps TRBD1 (5 bases). Between the trimmed V and J ends, which lost 7 bases and 4 bases, there was a span of 7 bases. The CDR3 covers 11 residues. In germline, CDR1 is MNHNY, CDR2 SVGAGI (reference sequence). As DNA, the CDR3 is TGTGCCAGCAAAGACAGCTATGGCTACACCTTC. Amino acids: CASKDSYGYTF.

The CDR3 DNA reads TGTGCCAGCAGCCCAGGGACTAGCACAGATACGCAGTATTTT. Protein product: CASSPGTSTDTQYF. The chain has TRBV7-8 and TRBJ2-3; D is possibly TRBD2 (6 bases). V gave up 5 bases and J gave up 0 bases, with 9 bases separating them. CDR1 SGHVS and CDR2 FQNEAQ come from the germline V gene. The CDR3 is 14 amino acids.

This clone was counted a single time. CDR3 nucleotide sequence: TGTGCCACCAGCAAGGGGAGGACCGGGGAGCTGTTTTTT. It translates to CATSKGRTGELFF. The chain recombines TRBV15 with TRBJ2-2; perhaps TRBD2 as D (6 bases). Trimming pared 4 bases from V and 5 bases from J, leaving 8 bases between. The CDR3 is 13 amino acids. The germline V gene has CDR1 LNHNV and CDR2 YYDKDF (reference sequence).

This chain links TRBV5-5 with TRBJ1-5; TRBD1 aligns across 7 bases. Germline V gene sequence: CDR1 SGHKS, CDR2 YYEKEE (reference sequence). The CDR3 extends over 14 amino acids. Losses at the gene ends were 3 bases for V and 1 base for J; bases not matched to a gene: 1. The CDR3 sequence: CASSYRGSNQPQHF. The CDR3 DNA is TGTGCCAGCAGCTACAGGGGAAGCAATCAGCCCCAGCATTTT.

The genes are TRBV19 and TRBJ1-5; D may be TRBD1 (5 bases). V lost 8 bases and J 0 bases, leaving 14 bases between the germline ends. Germline-derived CDR1 and CDR2 are LNHDA and SQIVND (reference sequence). The CDR3 sequence is 15 residues long. The CDR3, as DNA: TGTGCCAGTCTAAACTGGGGGGTTAGCAATCAGCCCCAGCATTTT. The encoded protein is CASLNWGVSNQPQHF.

This chain connects TRBV29-1 to TRBJ1-3; 10 bases are a match to TRBD1. The CDR3 runs 16 residues. The germline CDR1 and CDR2 sequences are SQVTM and ANQGSEA. The J segment lost 4 bases and the V segment lost 1 base, leaving 7 bases of the junction unmatched. CDR3: CSVEGGTGVSGNTIYF. The DNA for the CDR3 is TGCAGCGTTGAAGGCGGGACAGGGGTGTCGGGAAACACCATATATTTT.

The V call is TRBV23-1, the J call TRBJ1-1; 9 bases line up with TRBD1. TRBV23-1 is noted as an ORF with a role that remains uncertain. This CDR3 is 16 amino acids long. The V and J ends lost 6 bases and 7 bases, in that order; junction bases with no gene match: 15. CDR3 in DNA: TGCGCCAGCAGACCCTCCGGGACAGGGTTCGAAGATGAAGCTTTCTTT. Its protein product is CASRPSGTGFEDEAFF.

A single count supports this clone. The rearrangement uses TRBV27 and TRBJ2-1; 9 bases match TRBD1. V shed 4 bases and J 2 bases; nucleotides not matched to a gene: 9. CDR1 is MNHEY, CDR2 SMNVEV, per germline (reference sequence). The CDR3 is made up of 17 amino acids. The CDR3 loop reads CASSSKGQGRTYNEQFF. The DNA for the CDR3 is TGTGCCAGCAGTTCGAAGGGACAGGGACGAACCTACAATGAGCAGTTCTTC.

The chain employs TRBV6-5 and TRBJ1-2; no clear D. With 0 bases removed from V and 2 bases from J, the gap between germline ends came to 7 bases. The CDR3 runs 14 residues. Germline V gene data show CDR1 as MNHEY and CDR2 as SVGAGI. CDR3 DNA sequence: TGTGCCAGCAGTTACTCGGAGAGAAACTATGGCTACACCTTC. Residues: CASSYSERNYGYTF.

The CDR3 nucleotides are TGTGCCAGCAAACTCGACAGGACTAACTATGGCTACACCTTC. This translates into CASKLDRTNYGYTF. The chain combines TRBV6-5 with TRBJ1-2; TRBD1 is a possible D gene (6 bases). Germline V gene lookup returns CDR1 MNHEY and CDR2 SVGAGI. CDR3 size: 14 residues. V was clipped by 7 bases and J by 0 bases, with 12 bases between them.

The rearrangement links TRBV2 to TRBJ1-2, with D possibly being TRBD1 (6 bases). Germline V gives CDR1 SNHLY, CDR2 FYNNEI. The V gene lost 6 bases and the J gene lost 5 bases, with 13 bases spanning the gap. This CDR3 has 13 residues. The chain's CDR3 is CASRGQTDYGYTF. CDR3 sequence (DNA): TGTGCCAGCAGAGGACAGACTGATTATGGCTACACCTTC.

The rearrangement links TRBV4-2 to TRBJ1-4, with a tentative D call TRBD1 (5 bases). This CDR3 has 17 residues. The germline V gene encodes CDR1 LGHNA and CDR2 YNFKEQ. V dropped 0 bases and J dropped 7 bases, with 18 bases sitting between them. The CDR3 sequence is CASSQDGGGEVVEKLFF. The DNA for the CDR3 is TGTGCCAGCAGCCAAGACGGCGGAGGGGAGGTCGTTGAAAAACTGTTTTTT.

The chain joins TRBV28 to TRBJ2-7, with D uncertain. The germline V gene encodes CDR1 MDHEN and CDR2 SYDVKM. The CDR3 covers 14 residues. V shed 3 bases and J shed 0 bases, with 9 bases lying between them. The CDR3 loop is CASSLFPGSYEQYF. CDR3 nucleotide sequence: TGTGCCAGCAGTTTGTTTCCAGGCTCCTACGAGCAGTACTTC.

V and J are TRBV11-1 and TRBJ2-7, with D possibly being TRBD1 (7 bases). Trimming stripped 5 bases from V and 7 bases from J, with 15 bases between. Germline CDR1 is SGHAT and CDR2 is FQDESV (reference sequence). CDR3 size: 13 residues. CDR3 in amino acids: CASSRDREEEQYF. The CDR3 coding sequence is TGTGCCAGCAGCCGAGACAGGGAGGAAGAGCAGTACTTC. The full variable domain, rest sourced from reference TRBV11-1 and TRBJ2-7, is EAEVAQSPRYKITEKSQAVAFWCDPISGHATLYWYRQILGQGPELLVQFQDESVVDDSQLPKDRFSAERLKGVDSTLKIQPAELGDSAMYLCASSRDREEEQYFGPGTRLTVT.

V gene TRBV29-1 combines with J gene TRBJ1-2, with 11 nucleotides matching TRBD1. The V gene end was trimmed by 6 bases and the J gene end by 1 base; junction bases not matched to a gene: 1. Germline V lookup: CDR1 SQVTM, CDR2 ANQGSEA. CDR3 length: 13 residues. The CDR3 sequence: CSVGQGVNYGYTF. The CDR3 nucleotides are TGCAGCGTGGGACAGGGGGTTAACTATGGCTACACCTTC.

The rearrangement joins TRBV10-1 to TRBJ2-2, with 7 bases fitting TRBD2. The ends lost 2 bases at V and 2 bases at J; junction bases unmatched: 5. Germline assignment: CDR1 WNHNN and CDR2 SYGVQD (reference sequence). The CDR3 is made up of 16 amino acids. CDR3 sequence: CASSEIAGPNTGELFF. Written as DNA, the CDR3 is TGCGCCAGCAGTGAGATAGCGGGCCCAAACACCGGGGAGCTGTTTTTT.

V gene TRBV30 combines with J gene TRBJ1-5, with D unresolved. CDR3 length: 13 amino acids. Germline V CDR1 and CDR2: GTSNPN, SVGIG (reference sequence). V lost 0 bases, J lost 4 bases, and 7 bases lay in between. The CDR3 bases are TGTGCCTGGAGTGTTTCGGGGAATCAGCCCCAGCATTTT. Amino acids: CAWSVSGNQPQHF.

The chain uses TRBV5-6 and TRBJ2-1; 9 bases are a match to TRBD1. Trimming removed 2 bases from V and 6 bases from J; junction bases left unmatched: 6. CDR1 and CDR2 from the germline V gene are SGHDT and YYEEEE. The CDR3 runs 15 residues. Here the CDR3 DNA reads TGTGCCAGCAGCTTTTCCGGGACAGGGTCCAATGAGCAGTTCTTC. The encoded protein is CASSFSGTGSNEQFF. Looking up the rest from reference TRBV5-6 and TRBJ2-1 gives the full variable domain: DAGVTQSPTHLIKTRGQQVTLRCSPKSGHDTVSWYQQALGQGPQFIFQYYEEEERQRGNFPDRFSGHQFPNYSSELNVNALLLGDSALYLCASSFSGTGSNEQFFGPGTRLTVL.

This clone was seen a few times. The chain combines TRBV7-2 with TRBJ2-7; D is unclear. CDR1 is SGHTA and CDR2 is FQGNSA in the germline V gene. The ends were cut back, 4 bases at V and 2 bases at J, with 3 bases in the middle. The CDR3 is made up of 11 amino acids. CDR3 bases: TGTGCCAGCAGCTCAGCCTACGAGCAGTACTTC. The encoded protein is CASSSAYEQYF.

The chain has TRBV19 and TRBJ1-6; 9 nucleotides line up with TRBD1. This CDR3 contains 14 residues. V trimming: 6 bases; J trimming: 9 bases; junction bases outside the gene matches: 6. The germline V gene has CDR1 LNHDA and CDR2 SQIVND (reference sequence). This CDR3 is CASSRTGESSPLHF. The CDR3 bases are TGTGCCAGTAGCCGGACAGGGGAAAGTTCACCCCTCCACTTT.

The CDR3, as DNA: TGTGCCAGCAGCATAAGCGGGAGTGTTGGAGATACGCAGTATTTT. Translating gives CASSISGSVGDTQYF. The chain uses TRBV7-3 and TRBJ2-3, with TRBD2 matching 8 bases. CDR1 is SGHTA, CDR2 FQGTGA, per germline. This CDR3 contains 15 residues. J lost 5 bases, V lost 5 bases, and 9 bases had no gene match. Supplemented by reference TRBV7-3 and TRBJ2-3, the full variable domain reads GAGVSQTPSNKVTEKGKYVELRCDPISGHTALYWYRQSLGQGPEFLIYFQGTGAADDSGLPNDRFFAVRPEGSVSTLKIQRTERGDSAVYLCASSISGSVGDTQYFGPGTRLTVL.

The V call is TRBV9, the J call TRBJ2-5, with 7 positions matching TRBD2. Germline-derived CDR1 and CDR2 are SGDLS and YYNGEE. This CDR3 region has 15 residues. Losses at the gene ends were 3 bases for V and 4 bases for J; bases not matched to a gene: 9. The CDR3 sequence is CASSADPGGRETQYF. The CDR3 region has the DNA TGTGCCAGCAGCGCTGATCCGGGAGGACGAGAGACCCAGTACTTC.

This chain joins TRBV6-5 and TRBJ2-5, with 10 bases aligning to TRBD2. Unmatched junction bases numbered 6, after V lost 6 bases and J lost 2 bases. The CDR3 contains 15 residues. Germline lookup yields CDR1 MNHEY and CDR2 SVGAGI. The CDR3 bases are TGTGCCAGCAGCTTGACAGCGGGGGGGCAAGAGACCCAGTACTTC. Translation gives CASSLTAGGQETQYF.

This rearrangement joins TRBV7-9 to TRBJ2-7; 9 bases fit TRBD1. J gave up 2 bases and V 5 bases, and 7 bases lay outside the gene matches. The germline V gene encodes CDR1 SEHNR and CDR2 FQNEAQ (reference sequence). The CDR3 covers 15 residues. The CDR3 DNA reads TGTGCCAGCAGCCCGGGACAGGGAGTCGCCTACGAGCAGTACTTC. It specifies CASSPGQGVAYEQYF.

The chain couples TRBV30 to TRBJ2-1; the match to TRBD2 covers 11 bases. Germline V gene lookup returns CDR1 GTSNPN and CDR2 SVGIG (reference sequence). CDR3 size: 17 residues. V lost 3 bases to trimming and J lost 6 bases; unmatched junction nucleotides: 13. The CDR3 protein is CAWSRYFSGRAINEQFF. In DNA form, the CDR3 reads TGTGCCTGGAGCCGCTACTTTAGCGGGAGGGCCATCAATGAGCAGTTCTTC.

This chain links TRBV2 with TRBJ1-3, with D unclear. The germline V gene encodes CDR1 SNHLY and CDR2 FYNNEI. The CDR3 is made up of 13 amino acids. The V gene lost 7 bases and the J gene lost 0 bases, with 7 bases spanning the gap. CDR3 bases: TGTGCCAGCACCGCGGACTCTGGAAACACCATATATTTT. Translation gives CASTADSGNTIYF. The variable domain in full, completed from reference TRBV2 and TRBJ1-3, reads EPEVTQTPSHQVTQMGQEVILRCVPISNHLYFYWYRQILGQKVEFLVSFYNNEISEKSEIFDDQFSVERPDGSNFTLKIRSTKLEDSAMYFCASTADSGNTIYFGEGSWLTVV.

The chain carries TRBV6-6 and TRBJ1-2; possibly TRBD1 for D (5 bases). Germline V gene lookup returns CDR1 MNHNY and CDR2 SVGAGI (reference sequence). V shed 6 bases and J shed 6 bases, with 14 bases lying between them. The CDR3 loop spans 13 amino acids. The CDR3 spells CASRAAGRNGYTF. The CDR3 DNA reads as TGTGCCAGCAGGGCCGCAGGGCGGAATGGCTACACCTTC.

The chain combines TRBV9 with TRBJ2-3, with TRBD2 as a possible D gene (5 bases). From germline, CDR1 is SGDLS and CDR2 YYNGEE. With 1 base removed from V and 6 bases from J, the gap between germline ends came to 12 bases. The CDR3 is 14 amino acids. DNA for the CDR3: TGTGCCAGCAGCGTATACGGGAAACCGGATACGCAGTATTTT. It is translated as CASSVYGKPDTQYF.